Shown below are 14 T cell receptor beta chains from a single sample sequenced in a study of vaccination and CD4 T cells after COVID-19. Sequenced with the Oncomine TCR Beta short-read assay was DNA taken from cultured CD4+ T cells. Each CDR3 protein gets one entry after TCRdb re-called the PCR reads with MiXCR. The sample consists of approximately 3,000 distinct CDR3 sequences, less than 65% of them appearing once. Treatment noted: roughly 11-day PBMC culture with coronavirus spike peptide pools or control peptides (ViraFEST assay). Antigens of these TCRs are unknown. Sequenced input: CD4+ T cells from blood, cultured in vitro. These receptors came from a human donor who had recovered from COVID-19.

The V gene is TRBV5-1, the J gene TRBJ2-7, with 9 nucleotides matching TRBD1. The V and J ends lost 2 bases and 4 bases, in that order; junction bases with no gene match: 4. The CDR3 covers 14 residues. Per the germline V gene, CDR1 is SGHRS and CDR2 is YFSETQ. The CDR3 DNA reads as TGCGCCAGCAGCTTAGGGGACAGGGCGTACGAGCAGTACTTC. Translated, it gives CASSLGDRAYEQYF.

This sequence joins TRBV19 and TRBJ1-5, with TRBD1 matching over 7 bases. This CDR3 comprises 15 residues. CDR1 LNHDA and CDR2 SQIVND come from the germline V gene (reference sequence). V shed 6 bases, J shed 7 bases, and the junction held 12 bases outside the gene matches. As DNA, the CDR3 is TGTGCCAGTAGGTCTACAGGGGCCTCCGGGCAGCCCCAGCATTTT. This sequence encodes CASRSTGASGQPQHF.

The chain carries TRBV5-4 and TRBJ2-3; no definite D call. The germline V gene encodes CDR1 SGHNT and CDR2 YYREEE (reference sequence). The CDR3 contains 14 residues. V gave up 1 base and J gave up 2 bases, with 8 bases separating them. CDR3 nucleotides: TGTGCCAGCAGCTTGACTCGAGACACAGATACGCAGTATTTT. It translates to CASSLTRDTDTQYF.

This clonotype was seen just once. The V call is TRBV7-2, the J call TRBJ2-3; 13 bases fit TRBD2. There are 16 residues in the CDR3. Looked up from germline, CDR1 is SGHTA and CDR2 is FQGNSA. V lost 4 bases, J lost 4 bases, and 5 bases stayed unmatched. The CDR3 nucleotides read TGTGCCAGCAGCTCCAGGACTAGCGGGGGTCCAGATACGCAGTATTTT. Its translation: CASSSRTSGGPDTQYF.

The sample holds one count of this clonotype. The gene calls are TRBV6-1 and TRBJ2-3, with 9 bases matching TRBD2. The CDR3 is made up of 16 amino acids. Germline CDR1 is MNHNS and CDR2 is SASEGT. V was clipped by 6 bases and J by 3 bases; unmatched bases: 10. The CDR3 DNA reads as TGTGCCAGCAGGACCCTTAGCGGGAGAGGAACAGATACGCAGTATTTT. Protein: CASRTLSGRGTDTQYF.

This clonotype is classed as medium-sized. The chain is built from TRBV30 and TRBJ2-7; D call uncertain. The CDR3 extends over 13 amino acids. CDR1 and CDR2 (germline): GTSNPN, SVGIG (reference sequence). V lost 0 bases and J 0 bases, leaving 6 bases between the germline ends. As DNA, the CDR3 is TGTGCCTGGAGTGTGCAGTTCTCCTACGAGCAGTACTTC. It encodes CAWSVQFSYEQYF.

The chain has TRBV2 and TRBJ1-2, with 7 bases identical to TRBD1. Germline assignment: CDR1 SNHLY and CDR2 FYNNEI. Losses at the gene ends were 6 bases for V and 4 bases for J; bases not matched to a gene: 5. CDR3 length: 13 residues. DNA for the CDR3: TGTGCCAGCAGGGAGGACAGGACCTATGGCTACACCTTC. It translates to CASREDRTYGYTF.

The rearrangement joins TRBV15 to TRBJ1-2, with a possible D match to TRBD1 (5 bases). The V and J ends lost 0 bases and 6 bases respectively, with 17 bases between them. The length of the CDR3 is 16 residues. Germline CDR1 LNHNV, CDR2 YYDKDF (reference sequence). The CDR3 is CATSRDRRAGIDGYTF. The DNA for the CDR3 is TGTGCCACCAGCAGAGATCGTAGGGCAGGGATAGATGGCTACACCTTC.

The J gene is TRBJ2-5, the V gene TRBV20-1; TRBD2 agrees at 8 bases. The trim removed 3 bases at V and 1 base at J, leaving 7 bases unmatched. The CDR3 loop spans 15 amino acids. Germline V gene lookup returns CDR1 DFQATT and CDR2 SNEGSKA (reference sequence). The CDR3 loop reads CSASEAGGPQETQYF. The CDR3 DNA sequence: TGCAGTGCTAGTGAGGCGGGGGGCCCCCAAGAGACCCAGTACTTC.

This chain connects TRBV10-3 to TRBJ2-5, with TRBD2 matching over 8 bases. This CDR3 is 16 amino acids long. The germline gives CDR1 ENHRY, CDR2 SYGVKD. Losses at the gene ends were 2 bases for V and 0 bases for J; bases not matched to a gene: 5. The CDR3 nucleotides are TGTGCCATCAGTGAGCGGGGACTAGGGTACCAAGAGACCCAGTACTTC. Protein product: CAISERGLGYQETQYF.

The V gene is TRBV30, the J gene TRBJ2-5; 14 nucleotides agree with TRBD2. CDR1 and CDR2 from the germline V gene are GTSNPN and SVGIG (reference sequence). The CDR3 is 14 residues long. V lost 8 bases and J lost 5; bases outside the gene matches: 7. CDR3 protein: CAEGLAGVAETQYF. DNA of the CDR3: TGTGCCGAGGGACTAGCGGGGGTAGCGGAGACCCAGTACTTC.

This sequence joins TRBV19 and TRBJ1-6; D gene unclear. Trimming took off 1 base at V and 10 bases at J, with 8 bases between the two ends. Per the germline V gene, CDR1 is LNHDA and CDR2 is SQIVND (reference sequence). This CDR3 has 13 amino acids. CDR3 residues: CASSIVEGSPLHF. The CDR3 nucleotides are TGTGCCAGTAGTATAGTGGAGGGATCACCCCTCCACTTT.

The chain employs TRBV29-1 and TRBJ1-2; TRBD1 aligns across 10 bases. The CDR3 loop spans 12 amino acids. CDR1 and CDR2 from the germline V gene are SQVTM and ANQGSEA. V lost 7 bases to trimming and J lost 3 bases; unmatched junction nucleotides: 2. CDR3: CSGGQGDYGYTF. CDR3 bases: TGCAGCGGAGGACAGGGGGACTATGGCTACACCTTC. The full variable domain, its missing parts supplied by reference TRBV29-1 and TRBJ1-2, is SAVISQKPSRDICQRGTSLTIQCQVDSQVTMMFWYRQQPGQSLTLIATANQGSEATYESGFVIDKFPISRPNLTFSTLTVSNMSPEDSSIYLCSGGQGDYGYTFGSGTRLTVV.

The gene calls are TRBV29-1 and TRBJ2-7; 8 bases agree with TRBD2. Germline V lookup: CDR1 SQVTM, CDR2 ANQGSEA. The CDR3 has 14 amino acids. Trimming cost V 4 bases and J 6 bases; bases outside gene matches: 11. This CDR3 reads CSVVVNGRASEQYF. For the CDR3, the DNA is TGCAGCGTTGTGGTAAACGGGAGGGCCAGCGAGCAGTACTTC.